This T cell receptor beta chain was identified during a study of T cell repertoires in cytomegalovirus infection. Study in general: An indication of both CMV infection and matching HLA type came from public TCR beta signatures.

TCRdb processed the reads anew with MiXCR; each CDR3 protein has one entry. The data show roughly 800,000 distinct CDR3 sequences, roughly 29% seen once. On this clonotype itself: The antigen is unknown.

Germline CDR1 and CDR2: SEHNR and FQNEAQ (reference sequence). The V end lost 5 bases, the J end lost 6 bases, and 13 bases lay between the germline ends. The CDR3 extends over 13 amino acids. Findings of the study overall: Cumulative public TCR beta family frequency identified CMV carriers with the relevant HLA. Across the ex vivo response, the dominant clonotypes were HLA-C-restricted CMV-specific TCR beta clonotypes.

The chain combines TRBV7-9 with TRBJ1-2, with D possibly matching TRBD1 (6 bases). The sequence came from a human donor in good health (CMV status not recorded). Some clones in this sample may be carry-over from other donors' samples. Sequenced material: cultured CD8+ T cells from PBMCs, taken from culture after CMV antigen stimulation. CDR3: CASSTPGGHGYTF. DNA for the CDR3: TGTGCCAGCAGCACACCTGGGGGGCATGGCTACACCTTC.